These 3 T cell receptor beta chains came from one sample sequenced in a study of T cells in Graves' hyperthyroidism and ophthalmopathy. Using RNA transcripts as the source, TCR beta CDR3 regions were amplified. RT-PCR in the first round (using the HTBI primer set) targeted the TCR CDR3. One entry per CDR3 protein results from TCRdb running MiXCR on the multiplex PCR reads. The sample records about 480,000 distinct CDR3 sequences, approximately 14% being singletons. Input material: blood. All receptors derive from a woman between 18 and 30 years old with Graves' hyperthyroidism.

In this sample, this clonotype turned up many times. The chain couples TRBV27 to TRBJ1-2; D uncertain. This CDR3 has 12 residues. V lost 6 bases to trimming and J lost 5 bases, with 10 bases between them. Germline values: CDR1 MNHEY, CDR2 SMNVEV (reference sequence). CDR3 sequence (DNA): TGTGCCAGCAGCGAGTGGGGATATGGCTACACCTTC. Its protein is CASSEWGYGYTF.

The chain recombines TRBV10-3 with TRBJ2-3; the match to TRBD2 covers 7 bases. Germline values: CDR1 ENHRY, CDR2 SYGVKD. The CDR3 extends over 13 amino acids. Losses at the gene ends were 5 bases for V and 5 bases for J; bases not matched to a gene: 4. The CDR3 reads CAISHTGGDTQYF. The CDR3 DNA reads TGTGCCATCAGTCATACGGGGGGAGATACGCAGTATTTT.

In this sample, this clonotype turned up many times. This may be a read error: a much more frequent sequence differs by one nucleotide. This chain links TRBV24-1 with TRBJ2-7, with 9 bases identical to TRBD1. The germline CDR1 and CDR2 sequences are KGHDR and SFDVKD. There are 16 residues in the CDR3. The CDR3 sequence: CAASDTGTGSTLEQYF. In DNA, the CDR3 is TGTGCCGCCAGTGACACCGGGACAGGGTCGACCCTCGAGCAGTACTTC.